In this sample, the clone carrying this TCR beta chain turned up a few times. Its antigen is not identified. CDR3 size: 18 residues. With V trimmed by 7 bases and J by 4 bases, 16 bases remained unmatched. Looked up from germline, CDR1 is MNHNS and CDR2 is SASEGT. These data originate in a study of T cells in Graves' hyperthyroidism and ophthalmopathy. General observations from the study: Ophthalmopathy prediction by the model preceded onset by a median approximately 6.9 months. Most clonotypes that expanded in the thyroid above 0.001 also showed up in blood.

Amplification targeted TCR beta CDR3 regions from RNA transcripts. The primer set for the first-round RT-PCR of the TCR CDR3 was HTBI. TCRdb reprocessed the multiplex PCR reads via MiXCR and lists one record per CDR3 protein. The repertoire holds about 99,000 distinct CDR3 sequences, with 45% to 50% as singletons. Those with hyperthyroidism were 18 to 65 years old, newly diagnosed, and ill for under 2 months. The chain has TRBV6-1 and TRBJ2-1; 10 nucleotides agree with TRBD2. Sequenced sample: blood. The TCR was taken from a man in his forties with Graves' hyperthyroidism. CDR3 residues: CASKAVSGGAVWYNEQFF. The CDR3 nucleotides are TGTGCCAGCAAGGCCGTGAGCGGGGGGGCTGTGTGGTACAATGAGCAGTTCTTC.